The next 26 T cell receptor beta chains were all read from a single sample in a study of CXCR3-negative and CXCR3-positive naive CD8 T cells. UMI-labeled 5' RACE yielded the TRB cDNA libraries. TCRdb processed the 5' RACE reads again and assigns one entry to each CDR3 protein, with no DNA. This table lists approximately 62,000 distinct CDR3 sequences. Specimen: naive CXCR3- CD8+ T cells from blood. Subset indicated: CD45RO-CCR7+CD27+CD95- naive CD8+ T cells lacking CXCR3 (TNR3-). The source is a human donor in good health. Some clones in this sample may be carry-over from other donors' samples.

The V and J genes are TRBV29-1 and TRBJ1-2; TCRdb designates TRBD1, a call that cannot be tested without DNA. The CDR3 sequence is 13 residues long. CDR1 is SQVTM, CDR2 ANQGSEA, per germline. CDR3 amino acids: CSVAQGAAYGYTF.

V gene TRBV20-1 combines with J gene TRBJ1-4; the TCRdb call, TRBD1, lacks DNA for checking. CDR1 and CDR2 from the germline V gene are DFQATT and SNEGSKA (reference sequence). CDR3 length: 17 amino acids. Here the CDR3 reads CSAPSWGDLATNEKLFF.

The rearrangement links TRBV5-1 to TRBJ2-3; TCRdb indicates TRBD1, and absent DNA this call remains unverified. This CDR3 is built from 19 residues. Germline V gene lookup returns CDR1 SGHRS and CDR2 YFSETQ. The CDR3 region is CASSSPGQGGRLWNDTQYF.

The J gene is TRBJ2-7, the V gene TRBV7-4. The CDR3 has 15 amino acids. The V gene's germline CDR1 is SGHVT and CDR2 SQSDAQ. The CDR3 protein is CASSLSGNSSYEQYF.

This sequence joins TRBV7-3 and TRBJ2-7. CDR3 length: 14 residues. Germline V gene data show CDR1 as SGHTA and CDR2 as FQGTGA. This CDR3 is CASSLIGSSYEQYF.

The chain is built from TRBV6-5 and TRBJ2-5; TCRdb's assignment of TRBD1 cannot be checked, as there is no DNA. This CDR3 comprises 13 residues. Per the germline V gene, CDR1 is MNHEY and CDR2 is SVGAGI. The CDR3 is CASSYEGGETQYF.

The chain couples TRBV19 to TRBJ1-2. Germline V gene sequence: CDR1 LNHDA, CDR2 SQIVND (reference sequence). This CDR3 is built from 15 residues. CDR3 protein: CASLNTTIPVYGYTF.

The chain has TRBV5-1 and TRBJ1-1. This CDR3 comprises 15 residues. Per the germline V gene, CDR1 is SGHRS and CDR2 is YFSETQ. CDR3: CASSLVWSVNTEAFF.

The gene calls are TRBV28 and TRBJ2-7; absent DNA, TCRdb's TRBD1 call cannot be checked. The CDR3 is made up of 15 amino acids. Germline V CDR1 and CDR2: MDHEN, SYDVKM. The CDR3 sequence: CASSFRAGGTYEQYF.

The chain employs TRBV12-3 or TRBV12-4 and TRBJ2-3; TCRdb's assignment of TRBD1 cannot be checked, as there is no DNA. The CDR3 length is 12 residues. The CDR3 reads CASRPGADTQYF.

CDR3: CSVEGLAGSTDTQYF. This sequence joins TRBV29-1 and TRBJ2-3; lacking DNA, the TRBD2 call made by TCRdb goes unchecked. The germline V gene encodes CDR1 SQVTM and CDR2 ANQGSEA. This CDR3 has 15 amino acids.

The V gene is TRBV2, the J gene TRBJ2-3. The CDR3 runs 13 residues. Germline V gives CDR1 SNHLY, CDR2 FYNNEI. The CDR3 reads CASRQLDTDTQYF.

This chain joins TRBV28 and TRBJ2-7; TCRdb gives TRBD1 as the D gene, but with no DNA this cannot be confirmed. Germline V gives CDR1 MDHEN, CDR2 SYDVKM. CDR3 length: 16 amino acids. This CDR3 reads CASSLGGQRLTYEQYF.

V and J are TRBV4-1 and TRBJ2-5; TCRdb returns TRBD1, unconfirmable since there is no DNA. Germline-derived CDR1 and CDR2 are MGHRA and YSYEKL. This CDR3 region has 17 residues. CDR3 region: CASSPRETEPLQETQYF.

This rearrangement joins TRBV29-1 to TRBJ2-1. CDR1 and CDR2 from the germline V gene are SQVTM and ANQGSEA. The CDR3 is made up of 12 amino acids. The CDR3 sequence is CSVGYYYNEQFF.

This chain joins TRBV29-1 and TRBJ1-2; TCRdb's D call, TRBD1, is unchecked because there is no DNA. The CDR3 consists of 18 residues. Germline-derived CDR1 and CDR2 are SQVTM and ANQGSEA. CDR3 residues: CSVGGESAKVDSSYGYTF. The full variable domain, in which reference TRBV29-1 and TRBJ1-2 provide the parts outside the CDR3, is SAVISQKPSRDICQRGTSLTIQCQVDSQVTMMFWYRQQPGQSLTLIATANQGSEATYESGFVIDKFPISRPNLTFSTLTVSNMSPEDSSIYLCSVGGESAKVDSSYGYTFGSGTRLTVV.

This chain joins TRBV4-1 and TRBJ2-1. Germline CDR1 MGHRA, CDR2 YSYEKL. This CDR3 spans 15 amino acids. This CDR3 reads CASSRSHSSYNEQFF.

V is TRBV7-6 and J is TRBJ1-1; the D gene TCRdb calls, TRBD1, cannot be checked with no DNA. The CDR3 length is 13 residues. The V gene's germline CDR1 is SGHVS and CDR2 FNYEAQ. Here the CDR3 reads CASSTGENTEAFF.

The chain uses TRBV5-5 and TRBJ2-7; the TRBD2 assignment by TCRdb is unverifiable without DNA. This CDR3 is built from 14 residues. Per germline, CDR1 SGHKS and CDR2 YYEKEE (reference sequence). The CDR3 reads CASSLVSGLYEQYF.

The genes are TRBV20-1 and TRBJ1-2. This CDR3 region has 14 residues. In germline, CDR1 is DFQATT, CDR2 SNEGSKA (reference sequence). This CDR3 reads CSARMDLDNYGYTF.

CDR3 protein: CSVGPGGGYEQYF. V and J are TRBV29-1 and TRBJ2-7; TCRdb gives TRBD1 as the D gene, but with no DNA this cannot be confirmed. The CDR3 is made up of 13 amino acids. Germline CDR1 reads SQVTM; CDR2 reads ANQGSEA.

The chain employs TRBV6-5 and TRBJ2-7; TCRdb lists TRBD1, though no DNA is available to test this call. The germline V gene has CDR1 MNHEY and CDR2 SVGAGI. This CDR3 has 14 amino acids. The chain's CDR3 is CASSYEQGNYEQYF.

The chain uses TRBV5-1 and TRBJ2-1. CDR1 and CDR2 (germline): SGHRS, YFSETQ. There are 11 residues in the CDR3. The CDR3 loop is CASFYRNEQFF.

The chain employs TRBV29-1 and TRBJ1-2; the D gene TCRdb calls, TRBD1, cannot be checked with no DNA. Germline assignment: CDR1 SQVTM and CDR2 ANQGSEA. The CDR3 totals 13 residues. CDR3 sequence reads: CSVALTGNYGYTF.

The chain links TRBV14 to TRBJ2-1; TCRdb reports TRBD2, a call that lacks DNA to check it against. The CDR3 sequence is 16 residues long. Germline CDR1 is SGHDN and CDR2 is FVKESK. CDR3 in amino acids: CASSQVGLALYNEQFF.

The CDR3 is CASSWGTDEQYF. This chain connects TRBV5-1 to TRBJ2-7; TCRdb outputs TRBD1, but without DNA this stays unchecked. Germline values: CDR1 SGHRS, CDR2 YFSETQ. This CDR3 has 12 amino acids.